Many counts were recorded for the clone carrying this T cell receptor beta chain. As yet, its antigen is unknown. The cDNA was produced through 5'RACE with 10-nucleotide random UMIs. Via MiXCR, TCRdb re-called the 5' RACE reads, giving one row per CDR3 protein. Seen here are tens of thousands of distinct CDR3 sequences, approximately 10% observed once, and the top ten hold 1.8%. The source of the sample is a study of neurological immune-mediated disorders. Study observations and caveats: Private repertoires in all groups were suggested by the absence of shared CDR3 amino acid sequences among expanded clones across subjects.

The unsorted libraries were generated from a total of 2 million PBMCs, which had been stored in RNAlater at -80 C. The V end lost 5 bases, the J end lost 1 base, and 15 bases lay between the germline ends. CDR1 and CDR2 (germline): SGHTA, FQGNSA. The CDR3 consists of 16 residues. The receptor was derived from a man aged 55 to 70 in good health. The rearrangement joins TRBV7-2 to TRBJ2-1, with D tentatively TRBD2 (5 bases). The specimen sequenced was PBMCs. The CDR3: CASSPQAGLSYNEQFF. The DNA for the CDR3 is TGTGCCAGCAGCCCCCAGGCGGGCCTATCCTACAATGAGCAGTTCTTC.